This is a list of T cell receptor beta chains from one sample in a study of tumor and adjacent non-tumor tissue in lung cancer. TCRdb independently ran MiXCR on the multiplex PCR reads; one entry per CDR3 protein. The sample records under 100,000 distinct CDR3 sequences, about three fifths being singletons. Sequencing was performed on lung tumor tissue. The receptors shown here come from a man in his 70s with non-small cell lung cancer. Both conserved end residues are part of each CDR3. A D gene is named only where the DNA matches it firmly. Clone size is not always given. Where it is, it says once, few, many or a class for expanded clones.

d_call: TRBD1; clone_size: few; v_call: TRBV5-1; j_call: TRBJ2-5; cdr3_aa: CASSPTWTGEETQYF; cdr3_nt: TGCGCCAGCAGCCCCACATGGACAGGGGAGGAGACCCAGTACTTC
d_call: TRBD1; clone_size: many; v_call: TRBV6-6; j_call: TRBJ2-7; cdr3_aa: CASKPPRTGANEQYF; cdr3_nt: TGTGCCAGCAAGCCACCACGGACAGGGGCCAACGAGCAGTACTTC
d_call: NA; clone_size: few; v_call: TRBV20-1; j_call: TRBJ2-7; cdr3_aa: CSASQIRPTYEQYF; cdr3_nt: TGCAGTGCTAGTCAGATCCGGCCCACATACGAGCAGTACTTC
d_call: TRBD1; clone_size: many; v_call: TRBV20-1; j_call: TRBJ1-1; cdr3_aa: CSVSGQGFTEAFF; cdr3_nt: TGCAGTGTCTCGGGACAGGGCTTTACTGAAGCTTTCTTT
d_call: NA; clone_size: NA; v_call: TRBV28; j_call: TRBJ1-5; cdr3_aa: CSSRQVFEGGGAHF; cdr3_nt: TGTTCCAGCAGACAAGTCTTCGAAGGGGGGGGCGCCCATTTT
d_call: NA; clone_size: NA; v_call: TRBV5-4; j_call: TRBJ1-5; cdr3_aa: CASSLGGDSQPQNF; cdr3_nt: TGTGCCAGCAGTCTCGGGGGGGATTCTCAGCCCCAGAATTTT
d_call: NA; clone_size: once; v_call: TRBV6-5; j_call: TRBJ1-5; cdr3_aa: CASNRRGAGTGNQPQHF; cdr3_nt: TGTGCCAGCAATCGCAGAGGGGCCGGAACCGGCAATCAGCCCCAGCATTTT
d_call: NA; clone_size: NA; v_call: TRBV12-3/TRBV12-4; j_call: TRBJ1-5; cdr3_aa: CASSLGTGSSNQPQHF; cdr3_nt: TGTGCCAGCAGTCTCGGAACAGGGAGTAGCAATCAGCCCCAGCATTTT
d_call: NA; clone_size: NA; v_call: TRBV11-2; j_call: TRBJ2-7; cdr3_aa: CAGSLDPGYEQYF; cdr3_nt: TGTGCCGGCAGCTTAGATCCAGGGTACGAACAGTATTTC
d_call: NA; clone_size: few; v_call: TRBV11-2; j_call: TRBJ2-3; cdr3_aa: CASNLNIRAADTQYF; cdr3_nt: TGTGCCAGCAACTTAAACATTCGGGCAGCAGATACACAGTATTTT